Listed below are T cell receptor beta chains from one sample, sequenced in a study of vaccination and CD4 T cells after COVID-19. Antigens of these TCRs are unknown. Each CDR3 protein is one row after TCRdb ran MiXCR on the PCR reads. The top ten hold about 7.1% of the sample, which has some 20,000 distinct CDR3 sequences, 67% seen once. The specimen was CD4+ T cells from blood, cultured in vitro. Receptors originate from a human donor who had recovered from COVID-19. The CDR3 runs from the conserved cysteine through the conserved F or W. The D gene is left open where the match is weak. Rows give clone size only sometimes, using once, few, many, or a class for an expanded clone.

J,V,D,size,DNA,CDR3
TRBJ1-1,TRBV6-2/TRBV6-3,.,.,TGTGCCAGCAGTTACGGTGGGGCCGGACGCGGGACTGAAGCTTTCTTT,CASSYGGAGRGTEAFF
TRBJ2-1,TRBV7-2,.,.,TGTGCCAGCGGGGGGGAGCAGTTCTTC,CASGGEQFF
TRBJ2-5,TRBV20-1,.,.,TGCAGTGCTAGAGGGGGGGAGACCCAGTACTTC,CSARGGETQYF
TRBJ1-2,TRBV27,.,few,TGTGCCAGCAGTCTCGTGGGGGGGTTAGACGGCTACACCTTC,CASSLVGGLDGYTF
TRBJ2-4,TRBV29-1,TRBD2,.,TGCAGCGTTAAGAGCGGGAGCTCAACCAAAAACATTCAGTACTTC,CSVKSGSSTKNIQYF
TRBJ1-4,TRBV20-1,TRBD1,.,TGCAGTGCTAGAGAAAGACAGGGAAGAGGGGGTAGAGAAAAACTGTTTTTT,CSARERQGRGGREKLFF
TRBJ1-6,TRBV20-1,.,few,TGCAGTGCAGCCCGGACACACCTAAATTCACCCCTCCACTTT,CSAARTHLNSPLHF
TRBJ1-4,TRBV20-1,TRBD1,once,TGCAGTGCAGCTCACAGGGGGCGCGATGAAAAACTGTTTTTT,CSAAHRGRDEKLFF
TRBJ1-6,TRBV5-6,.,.,TGTGCCAGCAGCTTGGGACGGAAAAATTCACCCCTCCACTTT,CASSLGRKNSPLHF
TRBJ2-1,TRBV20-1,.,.,TGCAGTGCTAAATCAGGGGGGTCCTACAATGAGCAGTTCTTC,CSAKSGGSYNEQFF
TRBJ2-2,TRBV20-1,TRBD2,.,TGCAGTGCCCGGACTAGCGGGAGTGTACAAACCGGGGAGCTGTTTTTT,CSARTSGSVQTGELFF
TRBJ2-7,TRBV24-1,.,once,TGTGCCACCAGTGACGCCGTGGGGGAGCAGTACTTC,CATSDAVGEQYF
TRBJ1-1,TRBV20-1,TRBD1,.,TGCAGTGCTAGAGGTGAACAGGGGGCCCTGAACACTGAAGCTTTCTTT,CSARGEQGALNTEAFF
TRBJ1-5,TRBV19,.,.,TGTGCCAGCCGGTTCCCGGGGCCTTCGAGCAATCAGCCCCAGCATTTT,CASRFPGPSSNQPQHF
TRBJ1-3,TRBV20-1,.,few,TGCAGTGCTAGAGAGGGAGGCGGAAACACCATATATTTT,CSAREGGGNTIYF